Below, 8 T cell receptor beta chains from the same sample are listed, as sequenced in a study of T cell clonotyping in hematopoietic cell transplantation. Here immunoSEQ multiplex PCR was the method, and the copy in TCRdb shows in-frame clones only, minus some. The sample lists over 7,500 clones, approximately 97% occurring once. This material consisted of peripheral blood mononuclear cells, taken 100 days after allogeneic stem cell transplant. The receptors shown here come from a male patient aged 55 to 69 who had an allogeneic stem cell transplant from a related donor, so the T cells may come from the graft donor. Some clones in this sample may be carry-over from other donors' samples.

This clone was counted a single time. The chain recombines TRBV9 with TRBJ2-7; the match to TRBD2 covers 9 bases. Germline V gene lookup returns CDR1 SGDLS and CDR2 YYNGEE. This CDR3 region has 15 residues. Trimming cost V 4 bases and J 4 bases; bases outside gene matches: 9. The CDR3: CASSPIPSGVYEQYF. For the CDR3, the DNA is TGTGCCAGCAGCCCTATCCCTAGCGGGGTTTACGAGCAGTACTTC.

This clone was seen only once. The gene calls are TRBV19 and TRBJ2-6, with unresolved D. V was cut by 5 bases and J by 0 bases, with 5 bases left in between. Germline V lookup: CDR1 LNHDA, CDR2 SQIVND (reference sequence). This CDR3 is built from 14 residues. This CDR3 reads CASSRYSGANVLTF. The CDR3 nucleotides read TGTGCCAGTAGTCGGTACTCTGGGGCCAACGTCCTGACTTTC.

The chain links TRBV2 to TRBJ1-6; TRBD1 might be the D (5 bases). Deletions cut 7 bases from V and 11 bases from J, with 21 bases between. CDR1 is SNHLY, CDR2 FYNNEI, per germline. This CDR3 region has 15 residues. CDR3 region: CASNRGGGILTPLHF. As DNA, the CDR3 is TGTGCCAGCAACCGGGGGGGTGGAATTTTAACACCCCTCCACTTT.

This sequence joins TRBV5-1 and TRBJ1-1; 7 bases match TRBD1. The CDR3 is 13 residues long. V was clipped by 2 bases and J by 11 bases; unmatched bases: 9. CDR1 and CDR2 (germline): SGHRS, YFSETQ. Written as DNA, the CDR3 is TGCGCCAGCAGCTTTGAAGGGGGCGCAAGTGCTTTCTTT. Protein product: CASSFEGGASAFF.

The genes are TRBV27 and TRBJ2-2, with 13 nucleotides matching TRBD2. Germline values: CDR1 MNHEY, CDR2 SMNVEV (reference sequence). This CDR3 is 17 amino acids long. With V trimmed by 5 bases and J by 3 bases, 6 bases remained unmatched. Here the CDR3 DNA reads TGTGCCAGCAGTGACACGACTAGCGGGGGGTACACCGGGGAGCTGTTTTTT. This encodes CASSDTTSGGYTGELFF.

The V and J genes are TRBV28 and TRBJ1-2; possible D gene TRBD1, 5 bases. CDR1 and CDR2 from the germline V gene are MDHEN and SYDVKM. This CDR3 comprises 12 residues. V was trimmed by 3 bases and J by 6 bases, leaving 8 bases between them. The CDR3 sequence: CASSFGGNGYTF. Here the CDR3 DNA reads TGTGCCAGCAGTTTTGGGGGAAATGGCTACACCTTC.

The CDR3 loop is CASSSGANEKLFF. In nucleotides, the CDR3 is TGTGCCAGCAGCTCAGGTGCTAATGAAAAACTGTTTTTT. This chain links TRBV7-9 with TRBJ1-4, with D unresolved. In germline, CDR1 is SEHNR, CDR2 FQNEAQ (reference sequence). The ends were cut back, 4 bases at V and 3 bases at J, with 6 bases in the middle. This CDR3 contains 13 residues.

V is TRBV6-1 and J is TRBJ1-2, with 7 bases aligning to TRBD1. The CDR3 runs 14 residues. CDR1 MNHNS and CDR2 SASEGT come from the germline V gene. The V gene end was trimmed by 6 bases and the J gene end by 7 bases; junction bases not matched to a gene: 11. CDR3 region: CASRGQSLVGGYTF. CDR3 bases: TGTGCCAGCAGGGGACAGTCCCTTGTGGGTGGCTACACCTTC.